Listed below are T cell receptor beta chains from one sample, sequenced in a study of cytomegalovirus exposure and HLA in healthy donors. Clones were read by immunoSEQ multiplex PCR, and TCRdb kept only the in-frame ones, dropping some. The sample carries roughly 20,000 clones, approximately 80% recorded once. The source material was PBMCs. The receptors here all came from a human donor in good health. The CDR3 runs from the conserved cysteine through the conserved F or W. Size tells how often a clone was seen (once, few, many) or the class of an expanded clone, and some rows leave it out.

. | TRBV7-2 | 13 | CASSWTADGTQYF
. | TRBV7-9 | 14 | CASSLGRSNQPQHF
. | TRBV18 | 16 | CASSPQAISLNTEAFF
. | TRBV30 | 13 | CAWGTGGWTEAFF
. | TRBV27 | 14 | CASSPTSPSYEQYF
once | TRBV19 | 13 | CASGTGGTGELFF
few | TRBV7-2 | 15 | CASSDDRGSGDEQYF
. | TRBV10-3 | 13 | CAIRGTAGTEAFF
. | TRBV7-9 | 17 | CASSPLNIQATNEKLFF
. | TRBV30 | 15 | CAWSHSGSDTGELFF
. | TRBV28 | 16 | CASSRTSGPTYNEQFF
. | TRBV9 | 15 | CASSVEGNHQETQYF
. | TRBV29-1 | 12 | CSVSEGNTEAFF
. | TRBV7-9 | 19 | CASSLTRGAIQIEEETQYF
. | TRBV5-4 | 16 | CASSFLDRLSNYGYTF
. | TRBV7-3 | 15 | CASSPRAGPNTEAFF
. | TRBV11-3 | 15 | CASSSSGTTHNEQFF
. | TRBV5-1 | 15 | CASRSVPQGDQPQHF
. | TRBV6-6 | 12 | CASTYGDTRQYF
once | TRBV19 | 13 | CASSLQDAREAFF
. | TRBV18 | 19 | CASSPQTTTSGSSRQTQYF
. | TRBV30 | 13 | CAWSQGVVSPLHF
. | TRBV7-9 | 16 | CASSSSLAGPTYEQYF
. | TRBV7-8 | 15 | CASSTDVTTVYEQYF
. | TRBV7-8 | 17 | CASSPWAGRTRGGELFF